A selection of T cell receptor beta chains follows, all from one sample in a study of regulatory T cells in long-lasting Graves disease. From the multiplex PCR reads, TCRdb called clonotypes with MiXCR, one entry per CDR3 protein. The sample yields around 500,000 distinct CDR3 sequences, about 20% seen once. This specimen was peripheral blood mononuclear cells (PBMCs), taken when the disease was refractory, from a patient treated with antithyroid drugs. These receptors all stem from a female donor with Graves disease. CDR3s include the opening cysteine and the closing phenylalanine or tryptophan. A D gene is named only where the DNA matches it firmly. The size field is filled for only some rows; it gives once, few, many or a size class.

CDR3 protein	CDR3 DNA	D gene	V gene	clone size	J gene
CASSGQGAYDEQYF	TGTGCCAGCAGTGGACAGGGGGCGTATGACGAGCAGTACTTC	TRBD1	TRBV6-1	few	TRBJ2-7
CASSILSSGQPQHF	TGTGCCAGTAGTATACTGAGCTCGGGTCAGCCCCAGCATTTT	NA	TRBV19	few	TRBJ1-5
CASSYRQGWETQYF	TGTGCCAGCAGTTACAGACAGGGTTGGGAGACCCAGTACTTC	TRBD1	TRBV27	many	TRBJ2-5
CASSLEPGQDTSYEQYF	TGTGCCAGCAGCTTAGAGCCGGGACAGGATACGTCCTACGAGCAGTACTTC	TRBD1	TRBV7-9	NA	TRBJ2-7
CASSGTGSMYEQYF	TGTGCCAGCAGTGGGACAGGGTCGATGTACGAGCAGTACTTC	TRBD1	TRBV28	many	TRBJ2-7
CSAREIKSSYEQYF	TGCAGTGCTAGAGAGATCAAAAGCTCCTACGAGCAGTACTTC	NA	TRBV20-1	few	TRBJ2-7
CASSLAAEYQETQYF	TGTGCCAGCAGCTTAGCCGCAGAGTACCAAGAGACCCAGTACTTC	NA	TRBV7-6	few	TRBJ2-5
CASSPPSSGRVYEQYF	TGTGCCAGCAGCCCCCCCTCTAGCGGGAGAGTCTACGAGCAGTACTTC	TRBD2	TRBV7-9	many	TRBJ2-7
CSVVPRTGDNTIYF	TGCAGCGTTGTCCCTCGGACAGGGGACAACACCATATATTTT	TRBD1	TRBV29-1	NA	TRBJ1-3
CAWSVVRGEQYF	TGTGCCTGGAGTGTGGTGAGGGGCGAGCAGTACTTC	NA	TRBV30	NA	TRBJ2-7
CASSQGPQGGETQYF	TGTGCCAGCAGCCAAGGACCCCAGGGGGGGGAGACCCAGTACTTC	NA	TRBV3-1	NA	TRBJ2-5
CASTGGRNTGELFF	TGTGCCAGCACTGGCGGGAGGAACACCGGGGAGCTGTTTTTT	TRBD2	TRBV6-1	NA	TRBJ2-2
CASSQNHRGLAETQYF	TGTGCCAGCAGCCAGAATCATCGGGGACTAGCGGAGACCCAGTACTTC	TRBD2	TRBV11-2	many	TRBJ2-5
CASSQVGGDRVDTGELFF	TGCGCCAGCAGCCAAGTAGGGGGGGACAGGGTTGACACCGGGGAGCTGTTTTTT	TRBD1	TRBV4-3	few	TRBJ2-2
CASSPSGTEAFF	TGTGCCAGCAGTCCGTCAGGTACTGAAGCTTTCTTT	NA	TRBV7-9	NA	TRBJ1-1
CASRPLDSLSSYEQYF	TGTGCCAGCAGACCCTTGGACAGCCTGAGCTCCTACGAGCAGTACTTC	NA	TRBV7-9	few	TRBJ2-7
CASSEEGINYGYTF	TGTGCCAGCAGTGAGGAGGGGATTAACTATGGCTACACCTTC	NA	TRBV6-1	many	TRBJ1-2
CASATGAGPGTQYF	TGTGCTAGTGCCACCGGCGCCGGCCCGGGGACGCAGTATTTT	NA	TRBV12-5	NA	TRBJ2-3
CASTFNRGNEQYF	TGTGCCAGCACTTTTAACAGGGGTAACGAGCAGTACTTC	TRBD1	TRBV2	many	TRBJ2-7
CASRQASGYTGELFF	TGTGCCAGCAGACAGGCTAGCGGATACACCGGGGAGCTGTTTTTT	TRBD2	TRBV2	many	TRBJ2-2
CASMGQNSYEQYF	TGTGCCAGCATGGGACAGAACTCCTACGAGCAGTACTTC	TRBD1	TRBV6-1	many	TRBJ2-7
CASRAPGPQETQYF	TGTGCCAGCAGGGCGCCGGGACCTCAAGAGACCCAGTACTTC	NA	TRBV6-1	many	TRBJ2-5
CSVARMGETQYF	TGCAGCGTTGCTCGTATGGGCGAGACCCAGTACTTC	NA	TRBV29-1	many	TRBJ2-5
CASTDVREQFF	TGCGCCAGCACCGATGTACGTGAGCAGTTCTTC	NA	TRBV5-1	few	TRBJ2-1
CASSSDREDEKLFF	TGTGCCAGCAGCTCGGACAGGGAGGATGAAAAACTGTTTTTT	TRBD1	TRBV12-3/TRBV12-4	many	TRBJ1-4
CASSSGPPGLTGANVLTF	TGCGCCAGCAGCTCCGGCCCACCTGGATTAACTGGGGCCAACGTCCTGACTTTC	NA	TRBV5-1	NA	TRBJ2-6
CASSARTGTVVYEQYF	TGTGCCAGCAGCGCCCGCACAGGGACTGTCGTCTACGAGCAGTACTTC	NA	TRBV7-2	many	TRBJ2-7
CASSFAGNLYEQYF	TGTGCCAGCAGCTTTGCCGGAAACCTCTACGAGCAGTACTTC	NA	TRBV7-9	many	TRBJ2-7
CASSLGAGEDEQYF	TGTGCCAGCAGTTTAGGAGCGGGAGAAGACGAGCAGTACTTC	TRBD2	TRBV28	many	TRBJ2-7
CASSLAPGTTLYGYTF	TGTGCCAGCAGCTTAGCGCCCGGGACAACTTTATATGGCTACACCTTC	NA	TRBV7-2	many	TRBJ1-2